The source of this TCR beta chain is a study of tumor-infiltrating lymphocytes in primary liver carcinoma. At the level of the study: Resecting the tumor surgically was how the patients' primary liver carcinoma was treated. Yields of productive TCRbeta reads ranged from roughly 3.5 to 7.13 million per sample and were similar across tissue types. The study included patients who were men and women aged 30 to 69 years. Study conclusions and caveats: Tumor samples exhibited a significantly greater top-250-clone fraction than blood samples (p = 0.039).

This clonotype came up many times. The antigen remains unidentified. Trimming shortened V by 4 bases and J by 1 base, and 7 bases separated the two germline ends. Germline CDR1 reads MNHEY; CDR2 reads SVGEGT. The CDR3 has 13 residues. TCR beta cDNA was reverse-transcribed from 500 ng of total RNA. The reaction used a constant-region primer and ProtoScript II reverse transcriptase. Slightly modified ARM-PCR served as the procedure for the TCR beta libraries. These libraries came from three rounds of nested multiplex PCR. Forward primers for TRBV1-TRBV30 and a C-beta reverse primer served the first two PCR rounds, at approximately 10 cycles each. TCRdb called the multiplex PCR reads again in MiXCR, with one record for every CDR3 protein. The sample lists about 310,000 distinct CDR3 sequences, 50% to 75% occurring once. Unsorted whole blood supplied the RNA, and germline DNA was extracted too.

V and J are TRBV6-2 or TRBV6-3 and TRBJ1-1; no reliable D call. This sequence originates from a woman aged 25 to 39 with primary liver carcinoma and hepatitis B virus infection. Material for sequencing was peripheral blood. The CDR3 nucleotides read TGTGCCAGCAGTTGGCTGCAGAACACTGAAGCTTTCTTT. This sequence encodes CASSWLQNTEAFF.